These T cell receptor beta chains were read from a single sample in a study of blood T cell repertoires in COVID-19. Only in-frame clones appear in the TCRdb table, and some are missing; sequencing was by immunoSEQ multiplex PCR. The sample records 300,000 to 350,000 clones, around nine tenths being singletons. Source material: PBMCs or T cells enriched from blood (not recorded which). The receptor source for this set is a woman in her thirties who had been exposed to COVID-19. Both conserved end residues are part of each CDR3. D genes are given only for firm matches. Size tells how often a clone was seen (once, few, many) or the class of an expanded clone, and some rows leave it out.

TRBV3-1/TRBV3-2	-	TRBD1	TRBJ1-1	CASSHWGTGGTEAFF	TGTGCCAGCAGCCATTGGGGGACAGGGGGCACTGAAGCTTTCTTT
TRBV5-1	-	-	TRBJ2-3	CASSLGQITDTQYF	TGCGCCAGCAGCTTGGGCCAGATCACAGATACGCAGTATTTT
TRBV11-3	-	-	TRBJ2-7	CASSSAEQYEQYF	TGTGCCAGCAGCTCCGCGGAGCAGTACGAGCAGTACTTC
TRBV2	-	-	TRBJ2-2	CASSEGISVSAGELFF	TGTGCCAGCAGTGAAGGTATCTCCGTCTCCGCCGGGGAGCTGTTTTTT
TRBV5-6	-	TRBD1	TRBJ1-1	CASTEDRDTEAFF	TGTGCCAGCACCGAGGACAGGGACACTGAAGCTTTCTTT
TRBV7-9	-	TRBD2	TRBJ2-1	CASSELADNEQFF	TGTGCCAGCAGCGAACTAGCGGACAATGAGCAGTTCTTC
TRBV4-1	-	TRBD2	TRBJ2-7	CASSYGTSGSNEQYF	TGCGCCAGCAGCTACGGGACTAGCGGGAGTAACGAGCAGTACTTC
TRBV2	once	-	TRBJ2-6	CASKEGVLSGANVLTF	TGTGCCAGCAAGGAAGGAGTACTCTCTGGGGCCAACGTCCTGACTTTC
TRBV5-1	once	-	TRBJ2-1	CASNTNYNEQFF	TGCGCCAGCAATACTAACTACAATGAGCAGTTCTTC
TRBV25-1	-	TRBD2	TRBJ2-7	CASSLTSGRSYEQYF	TGTGCCAGCAGCCTGACTAGCGGACGATCCTACGAGCAGTACTTC
TRBV11-1	-	-	TRBJ2-1	CASSLGRDNEQFF	TGTGCCAGCAGCTTAGGCAGGGACAATGAGCAGTTCTTC
TRBV27	-	TRBD1	TRBJ2-2	CASRQTGGGLIGGELFF	TGTGCCAGCAGACAGACAGGGGGCGGCTTAATCGGCGGGGAGCTGTTTTTT
TRBV9	-	TRBD2	TRBJ2-3	CASSVQHGRMADTQYF	TGTGCCAGCAGCGTCCAGCACGGGAGGATGGCAGATACGCAGTATTTT
TRBV19	-	TRBD1	TRBJ2-7	CASSPGQGGYEQYF	TGTGCCAGTAGTCCTGGACAGGGCGGCTACGAGCAGTACTTC
TRBV7-9	-	-	TRBJ2-5	CASSDSRTQETQYF	TGTGCCAGCAGTGACTCTAGGACACAAGAGACCCAGTACTTC
TRBV30	-	TRBD1	TRBJ1-1	CAWSLLGGWDTEAFF	TGTGCCTGGAGCCTCCTAGGGGGCTGGGACACTGAAGCTTTCTTT
TRBV19	-	-	TRBJ2-1	CASSILGGENNEQFF	TGTGCCAGTAGTATTTTGGGCGGGGAGAACAATGAGCAGTTCTTC
TRBV4-2	-	-	TRBJ1-5	CASSQNAADSHQPQHF	TGTGCCAGCAGCCAAAACGCCGCGGACAGCCATCAGCCCCAGCATTTT
TRBV19	-	-	TRBJ1-2	CASSIDSGSYGYTF	TGTGCCAGTAGTATAGACTCAGGGTCCTATGGCTACACCTTC
TRBV10-3	-	-	TRBJ1-3	CAISESSTIYF	TGTGCCATCAGTGAGTCGTCTACCATATATTTT
TRBV10-2	-	-	TRBJ2-7	CASSDFRDKWRSEQYF	TGCGCCAGCAGTGACTTCCGGGACAAATGGCGCTCCGAGCAGTACTTC
TRBV7-8	few	-	TRBJ2-1	CASSLELAEARYNEQFF	TGTGCCAGCAGCTTAGAACTGGCGGAAGCTAGATACAATGAGCAGTTCTTC
TRBV28	-	TRBD1	TRBJ2-5	CASRTGRETQYF	TGTGCCAGCCGGACAGGGCGTGAGACCCAGTACTTC
TRBV19	-	TRBD1	TRBJ1-4	CASSTGQGREKLFF	TGTGCCAGTAGTACGGGACAGGGCCGGGAAAAACTGTTTTTT
TRBV14	-	-	TRBJ2-1	CASSQLSGSYNEQFF	TGTGCCAGCAGCCAACTATCGGGCTCCTACAATGAGCAGTTCTTC